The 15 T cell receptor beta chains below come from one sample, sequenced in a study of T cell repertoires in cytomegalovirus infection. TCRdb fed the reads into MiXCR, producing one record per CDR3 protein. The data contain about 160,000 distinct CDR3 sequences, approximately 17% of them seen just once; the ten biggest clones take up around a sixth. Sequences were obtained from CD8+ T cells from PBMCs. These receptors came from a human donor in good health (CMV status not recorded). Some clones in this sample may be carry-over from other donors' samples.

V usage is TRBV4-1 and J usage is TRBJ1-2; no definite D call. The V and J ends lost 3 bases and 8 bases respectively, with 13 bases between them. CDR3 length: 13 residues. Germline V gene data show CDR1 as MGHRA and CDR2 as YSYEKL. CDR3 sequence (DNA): TGCGCCAGCAGCCAGGGGTATTTGAAAGGCTACACCTTC. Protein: CASSQGYLKGYTF.

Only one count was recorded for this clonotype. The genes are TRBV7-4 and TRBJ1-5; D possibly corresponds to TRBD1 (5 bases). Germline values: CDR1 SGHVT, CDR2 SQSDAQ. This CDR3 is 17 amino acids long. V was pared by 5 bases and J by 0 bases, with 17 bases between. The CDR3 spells CASSASQGADSNQPQHF. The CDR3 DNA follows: TGTGCCAGCAGCGCGTCGCAGGGAGCGGATAGCAATCAGCCCCAGCATTTT.

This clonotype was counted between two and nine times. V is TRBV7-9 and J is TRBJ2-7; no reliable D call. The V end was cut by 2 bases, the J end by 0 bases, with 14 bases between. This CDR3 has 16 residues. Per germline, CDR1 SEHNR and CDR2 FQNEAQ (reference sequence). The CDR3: CASSLSFHGDSYEQYF. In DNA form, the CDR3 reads TGTGCCAGCAGCTTAAGTTTCCACGGCGACTCCTACGAGCAGTACTTC. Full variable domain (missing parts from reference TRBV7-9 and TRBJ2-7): DTGVSQNPRHKITKRGQNVTFRCDPISEHNRLYWYRQTLGQGPEFLTYFQNEAQLEKSRLLSDRFSAERPKGSFSTLEIQRTEQGDSAMYLCASSLSFHGDSYEQYFGPGTRLTVT.

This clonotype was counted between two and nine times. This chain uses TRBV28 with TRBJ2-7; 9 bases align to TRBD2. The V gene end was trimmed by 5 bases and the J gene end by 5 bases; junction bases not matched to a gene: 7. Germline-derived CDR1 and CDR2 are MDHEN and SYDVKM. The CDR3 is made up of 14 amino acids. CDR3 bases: TGTGCCAGCAGTCGGAGCGGGAGGTCCCACGAGCAGTACTTC. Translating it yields CASSRSGRSHEQYF.

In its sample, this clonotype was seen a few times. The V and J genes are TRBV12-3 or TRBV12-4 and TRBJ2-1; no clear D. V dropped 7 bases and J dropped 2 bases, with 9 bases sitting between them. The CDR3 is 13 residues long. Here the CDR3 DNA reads TGTGCCAGCACCCCTATAGCCTACAATGAGCAGTTCTTC. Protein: CASTPIAYNEQFF.

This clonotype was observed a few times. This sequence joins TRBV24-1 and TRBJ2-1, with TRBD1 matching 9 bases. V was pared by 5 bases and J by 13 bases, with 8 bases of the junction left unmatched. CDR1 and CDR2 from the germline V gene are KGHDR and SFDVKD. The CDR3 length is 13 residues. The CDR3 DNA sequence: TGTGCCACCAGTGCCTCGGGACAGGGAGTCCAGTTCTTC. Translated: CATSASGQGVQFF.

The CDR3 sequence is CASSSSRVSGRYGYTF. CDR3 bases: TGTGCCAGCAGCTCCTCCCGGGTTTCGGGCCGCTATGGCTACACCTTC. V gene TRBV7-8 combines with J gene TRBJ1-2; D not resolved. The CDR3 loop spans 16 amino acids. Trimming pared 4 bases from V and 4 bases from J, leaving 19 bases between. Germline loops: CDR1 SGHVS, CDR2 FQNEAQ.

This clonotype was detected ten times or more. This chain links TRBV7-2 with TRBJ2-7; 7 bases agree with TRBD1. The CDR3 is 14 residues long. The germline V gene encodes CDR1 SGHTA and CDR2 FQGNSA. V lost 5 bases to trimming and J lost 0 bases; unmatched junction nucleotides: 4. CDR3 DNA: TGTGCCAGCAGCCCCTGGGACAGCTCCTACGAGCAGTACTTC. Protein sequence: CASSPWDSSYEQYF. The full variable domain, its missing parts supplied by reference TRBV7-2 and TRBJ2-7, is GAGVSQSPSNKVTEKGKDVELRCDPISGHTALYWYRQSLGQGLEFLIYFQGNSAPDKSGLPSDRFSAERTGGSVSTLTIQRTQQEDSAVYLCASSPWDSSYEQYFGPGTRLTVT.

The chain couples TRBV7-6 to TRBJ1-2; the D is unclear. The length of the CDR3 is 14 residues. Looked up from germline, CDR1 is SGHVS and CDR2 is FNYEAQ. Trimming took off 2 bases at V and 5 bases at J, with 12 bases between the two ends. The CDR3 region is CASSLMEGHYGYTF. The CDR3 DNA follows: TGTGCCAGCAGCTTAATGGAGGGCCATTATGGCTACACCTTC. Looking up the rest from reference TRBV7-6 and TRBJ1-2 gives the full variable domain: GAGVSQSPRYKVTKRGQDVALRCDPISGHVSLYWYRQALGQGPEFLTYFNYEAQQDKSGLPNDRFSAERPEGSISTLTIQRTEQRDSAMYRCASSLMEGHYGYTFGSGTRLTVV.

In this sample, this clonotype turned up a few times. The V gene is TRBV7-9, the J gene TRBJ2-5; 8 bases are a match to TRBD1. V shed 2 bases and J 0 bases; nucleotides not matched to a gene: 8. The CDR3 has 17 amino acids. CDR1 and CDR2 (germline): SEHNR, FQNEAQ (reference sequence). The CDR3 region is CASSLFTGGAYQETQYF. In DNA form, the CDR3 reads TGTGCCAGCAGCTTATTCACAGGGGGAGCTTACCAAGAGACCCAGTACTTC.

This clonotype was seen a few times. In DNA form, the CDR3 reads TGTGCCAGCAGCCGGCGGGGGGACCTCGATGAGCAGTTCTTC. The encoded protein is CASSRRGDLDEQFF. The rearrangement links TRBV7-9 to TRBJ2-1, with 8 bases identical to TRBD2. The ends lost 5 bases at V and 8 bases at J; junction bases unmatched: 8. CDR3 size: 14 residues. Germline assignment: CDR1 SEHNR and CDR2 FQNEAQ (reference sequence).

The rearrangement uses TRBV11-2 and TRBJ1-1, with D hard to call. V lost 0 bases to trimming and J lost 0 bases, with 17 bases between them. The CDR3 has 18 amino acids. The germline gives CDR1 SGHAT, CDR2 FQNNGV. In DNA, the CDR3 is TGTGCCAGCAGCTTAGATCATTGGGAGGCAGGACTGAACACTGAAGCTTTCTTT. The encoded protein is CASSLDHWEAGLNTEAFF.

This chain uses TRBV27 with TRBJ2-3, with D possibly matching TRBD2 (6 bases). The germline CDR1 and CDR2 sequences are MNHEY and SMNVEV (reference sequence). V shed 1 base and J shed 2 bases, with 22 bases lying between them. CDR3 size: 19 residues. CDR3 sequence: CASSLLGGRPLDSTDTQYF. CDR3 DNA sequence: TGTGCCAGCAGTTTATTGGGAGGCCGGCCTCTAGACTCCACAGATACGCAGTATTTT.

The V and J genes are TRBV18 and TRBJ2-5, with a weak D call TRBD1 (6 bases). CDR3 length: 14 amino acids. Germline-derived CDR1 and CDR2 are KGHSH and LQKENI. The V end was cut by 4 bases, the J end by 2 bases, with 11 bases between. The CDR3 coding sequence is TGTGCCAGCTCACTTGGACAGAAACAAGAGACCCAGTACTTC. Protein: CASSLGQKQETQYF.

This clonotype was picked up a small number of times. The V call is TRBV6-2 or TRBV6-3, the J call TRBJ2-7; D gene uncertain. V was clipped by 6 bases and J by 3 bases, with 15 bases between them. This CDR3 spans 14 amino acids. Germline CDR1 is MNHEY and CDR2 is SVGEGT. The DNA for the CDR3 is TGTGCCAGCAGCCGCGACACCCAGGACTACGAGCAGTACTTC. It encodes CASSRDTQDYEQYF.